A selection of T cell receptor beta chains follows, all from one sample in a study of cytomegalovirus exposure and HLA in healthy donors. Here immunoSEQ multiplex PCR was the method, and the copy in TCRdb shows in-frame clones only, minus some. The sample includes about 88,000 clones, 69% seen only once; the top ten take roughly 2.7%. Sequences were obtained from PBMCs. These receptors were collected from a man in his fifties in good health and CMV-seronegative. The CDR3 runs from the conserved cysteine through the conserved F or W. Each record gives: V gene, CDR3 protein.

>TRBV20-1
CSARADTEAFF
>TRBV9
CASSVGLAESTDTQYF
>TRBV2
CASNPDRINYGYTF
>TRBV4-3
CASSQEDRQETQYF
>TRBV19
CASSIPQYTEAFF
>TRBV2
CASSVGGNTEAFF
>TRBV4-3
CASSQDLAGGQETQYF
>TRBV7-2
CASSLASGISYNEQFF
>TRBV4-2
CASSRDSGTGFQETQYF
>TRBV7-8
CASSQDTSNQPQHF
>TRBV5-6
CASSLAGPGGYEQYF
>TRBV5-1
CASSFVQGIEDTQYF
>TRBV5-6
CASSPGQGETQYF
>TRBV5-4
CASSGQSGVYTEAFF
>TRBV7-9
CASSSHTGLAITGELFF
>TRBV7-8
CASSPQGGGIYGYTF
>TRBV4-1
CASSQRVGGYGYTF
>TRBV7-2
CASSLAPVQGSNYGYTF
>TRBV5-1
CASSLGTGNTIYF